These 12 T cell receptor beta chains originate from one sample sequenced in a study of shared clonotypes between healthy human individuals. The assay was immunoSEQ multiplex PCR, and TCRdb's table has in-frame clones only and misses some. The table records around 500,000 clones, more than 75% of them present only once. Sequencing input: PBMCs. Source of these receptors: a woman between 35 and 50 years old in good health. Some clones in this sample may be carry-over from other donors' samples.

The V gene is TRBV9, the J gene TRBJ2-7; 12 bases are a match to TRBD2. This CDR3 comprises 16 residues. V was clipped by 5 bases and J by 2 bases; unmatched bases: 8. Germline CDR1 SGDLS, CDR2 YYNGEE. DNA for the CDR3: TGTGCCAGCAGTAGGACTAGCGGGATATCGACCTACGAGCAGTACTTC. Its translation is CASSRTSGISTYEQYF.

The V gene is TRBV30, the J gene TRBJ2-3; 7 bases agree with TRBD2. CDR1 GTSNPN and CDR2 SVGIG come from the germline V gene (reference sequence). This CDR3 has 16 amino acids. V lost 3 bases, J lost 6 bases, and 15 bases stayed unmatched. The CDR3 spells CAWRHPRRGSGDTQYF. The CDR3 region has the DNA TGTGCCTGGAGACACCCACGTCGCGGGAGTGGTGATACGCAGTATTTT.

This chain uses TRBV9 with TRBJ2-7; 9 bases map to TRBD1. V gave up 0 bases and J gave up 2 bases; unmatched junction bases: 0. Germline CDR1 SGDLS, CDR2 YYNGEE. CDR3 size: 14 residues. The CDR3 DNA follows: TGTGCCAGCAGCGTAGGGGACAGGGCCTACGAGCAGTACTTC. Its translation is CASSVGDRAYEQYF.

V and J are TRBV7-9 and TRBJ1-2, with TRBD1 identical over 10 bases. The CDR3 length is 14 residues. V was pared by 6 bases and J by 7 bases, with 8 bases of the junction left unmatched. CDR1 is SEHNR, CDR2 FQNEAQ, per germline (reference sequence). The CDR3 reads CASSQLTGGAGYTF. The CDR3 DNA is TGTGCCAGCAGTCAACTGACAGGGGGCGCTGGCTACACCTTC.

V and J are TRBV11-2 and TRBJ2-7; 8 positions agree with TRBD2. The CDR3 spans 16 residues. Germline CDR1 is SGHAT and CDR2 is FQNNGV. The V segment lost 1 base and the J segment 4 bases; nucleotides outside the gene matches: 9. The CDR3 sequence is CASSLAGGPTRYEQYF. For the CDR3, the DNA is TGTGCCAGCAGCTTAGCGGGAGGGCCCACTAGATACGAGCAGTACTTC.

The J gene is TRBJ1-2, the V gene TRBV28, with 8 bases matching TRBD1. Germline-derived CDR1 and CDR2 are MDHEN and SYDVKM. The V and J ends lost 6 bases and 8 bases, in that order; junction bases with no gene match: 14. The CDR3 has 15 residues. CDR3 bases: TGTGCCAGCAGGTTCAGGGGGCGCACAAGCTGGGGCTACACCTTC. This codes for CASRFRGRTSWGYTF.

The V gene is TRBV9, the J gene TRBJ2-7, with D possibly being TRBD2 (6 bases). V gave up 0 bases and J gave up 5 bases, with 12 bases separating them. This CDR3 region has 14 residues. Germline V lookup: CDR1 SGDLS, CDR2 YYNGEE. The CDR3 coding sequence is TGTGCCAGCAGCGTAGGGGGGGTGAGGGACGAGCAGTACTTC. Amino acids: CASSVGGVRDEQYF.

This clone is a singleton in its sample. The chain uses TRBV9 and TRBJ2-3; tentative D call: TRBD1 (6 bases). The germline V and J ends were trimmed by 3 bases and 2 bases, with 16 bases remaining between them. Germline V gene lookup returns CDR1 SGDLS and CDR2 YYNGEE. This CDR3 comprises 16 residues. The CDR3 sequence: CASSGGTHGPTDTQYF. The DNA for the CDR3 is TGTGCCAGCAGCGGAGGGACACATGGACCCACAGATACGCAGTATTTT.

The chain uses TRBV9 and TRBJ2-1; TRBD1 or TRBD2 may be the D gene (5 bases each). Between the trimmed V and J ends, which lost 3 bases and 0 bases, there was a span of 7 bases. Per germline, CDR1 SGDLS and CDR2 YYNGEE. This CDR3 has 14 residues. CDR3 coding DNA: TGTGCCAGCAGCGGGGGGAGCTCCTACAATGAGCAGTTCTTC. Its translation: CASSGGSSYNEQFF.

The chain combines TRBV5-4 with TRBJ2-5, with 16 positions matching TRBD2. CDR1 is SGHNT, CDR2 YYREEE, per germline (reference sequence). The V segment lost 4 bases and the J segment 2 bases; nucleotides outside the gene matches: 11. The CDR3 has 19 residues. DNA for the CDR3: TGTGCCAGCAGCCGTGGGACTAGCGGGAGGGCCTTAGGTCAAGAGACCCAGTACTTC. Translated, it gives CASSRGTSGRALGQETQYF.

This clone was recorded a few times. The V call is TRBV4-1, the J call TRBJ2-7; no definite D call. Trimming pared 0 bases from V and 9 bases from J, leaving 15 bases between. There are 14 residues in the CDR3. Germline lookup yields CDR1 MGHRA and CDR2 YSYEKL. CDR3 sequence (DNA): TGCGCCAGCAGCCAAGAGGTTCGAGACTCCAGGCAGTACTTC. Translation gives CASSQEVRDSRQYF.

The CDR3 DNA reads TGTGCCAGCAGCACGAGCACACAGGGAAGCGATCAGCCCCAGCATTTT. Translating it yields CASSTSTQGSDQPQHF. V is TRBV13 and J is TRBJ1-5, with D perhaps TRBD1 (6 bases). The CDR3 totals 16 residues. The germline V gene has CDR1 PRHDT and CDR2 FYEKMQ (reference sequence). V was clipped by 5 bases and J by 5 bases, with 19 bases between them.